The sequence of this T cell receptor beta chain was determined in a study of shared T cell receptors in the human thymus. With regard to this clone: A read error may produce the germline difference seen at one junction end. Other DNA sequences within the sample encode an identical CDR3.

Germline V lookup: CDR1 MNHEY, CDR2 SVGAGI. The CDR3 has 14 residues. The data were produced by immunoSEQ multiplex PCR, yet TCRdb's version contains in-frame clones alone and is incomplete. This sample has some 700,000 clones; over 75% occur once, and the top ten carry 0.0095% to 0.013%. The data were also submitted as part of a second study, on human thymus T cells. That investigation notes: It was from resections taken during corrective heart surgery that the thymus tissue came. V and J gene usage appeared biased in thymic and blood repertoires.

Sequences were obtained from thymocytes. The source is a girl under two years old with a congenital heart defect. The J gene is TRBJ1-6, the V gene TRBV6-5, with a weak D call TRBD1 (6 bases). The CDR3 loop is CASSRDGQNSPLHF. The CDR3 DNA follows: TGTGCCAGCAGCAGAGACGGACAGAATTCCCCCCTCCACTTT.